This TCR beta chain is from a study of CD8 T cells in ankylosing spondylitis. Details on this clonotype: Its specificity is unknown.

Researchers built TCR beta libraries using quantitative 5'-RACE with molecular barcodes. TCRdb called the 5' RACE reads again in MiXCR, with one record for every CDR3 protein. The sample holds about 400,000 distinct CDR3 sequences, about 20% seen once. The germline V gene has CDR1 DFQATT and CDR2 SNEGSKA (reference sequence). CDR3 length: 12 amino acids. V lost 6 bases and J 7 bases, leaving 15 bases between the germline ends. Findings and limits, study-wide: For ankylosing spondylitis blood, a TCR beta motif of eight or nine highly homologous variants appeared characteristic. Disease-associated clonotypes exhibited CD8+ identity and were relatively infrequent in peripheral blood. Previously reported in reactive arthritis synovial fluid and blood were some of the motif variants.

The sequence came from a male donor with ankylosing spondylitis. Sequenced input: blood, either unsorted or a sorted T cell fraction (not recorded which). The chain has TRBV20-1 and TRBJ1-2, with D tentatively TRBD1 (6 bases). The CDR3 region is CSASVGARGYTF. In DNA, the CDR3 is TGCAGTGCCTCTGTGGGGGCCCGTGGCTACACCTTC.